This T cell receptor (beta chain) is from a study of shared clonotypes between healthy human individuals. Regarding the study as a whole: On the whole, naive subsets had larger estimated richness than memory subsets had.

Details on this clone: Its antigen is still unknown.

Deep was the level used in running the assay. Sequenced by immunoSEQ multiplex PCR; TCRdb stores in-frame clones only, minus some. The data contain over a million clones, 95% to 99% of them singletons. What was sequenced was naive CD4+ T cells sorted from blood. Subset denoted: CD45RA+ positively selected. This TCR derives from a man aged 25-40 years in good health.

The CDR3: CASSYWGDGYTF. CDR3 in DNA: TGTGCCAGTAGCTATTGGGGGGACGGCTACACCTTC. The chain recombines TRBV19 with TRBJ1-2, with a weak D call TRBD1 (5 bases). The CDR3 spans 12 residues. Trimming left V 6 bases short and J 8 bases short, with 13 bases between. Germline CDR1 is LNHDA and CDR2 is SQIVND (reference sequence).